This TCR beta chain was captured in a study of blood T cell repertoires in COVID-19. Profiled with immunoSEQ multiplex PCR; TCRdb holds only in-frame clones, not every one. This table holds roughly 360,000 clones, about four fifths found once. Trimming removed 3 bases at V and 1 base at J, with 12 bases between. CDR1 and CDR2 (germline): SGHAT, FQNNGV. CDR3 length: 15 amino acids. This receptor was taken from a human donor with acute or convalescent COVID-19. The donor label of this sample is uncertain. The sequencing sample was made of peripheral blood. The chain employs TRBV11-2 and TRBJ1-2; D is possibly TRBD1 (5 bases). The CDR3 sequence is CASSLAKDSNYGYTF. The CDR3 DNA reads as TGTGCCAGCAGCTTGGCGAAAGACAGTAACTATGGCTACACCTTC.